One and the same sample provided the 31 T cell receptor beta chains below, sequenced in a study of control samples from healthy donors and cancer patients. Method: immunoSEQ multiplex PCR; TCRdb's copy keeps in-frame clones and lacks some. In the table there are 120,000 to 150,000 clones, about 88% of which are singletons. The source material was blood. The receptors derive from a woman between 25 and 40 years old in good health.

The V and J genes are TRBV5-1 and TRBJ2-1; no clear D gene. The ends were cut back, 0 bases at V and 1 base at J, with 8 bases in the middle. This CDR3 is 15 amino acids long. Germline V gene lookup returns CDR1 SGHRS and CDR2 YFSETQ. The CDR3 DNA sequence: TGCGCCAGCAGCTTGGATAGCAGGTCCTACAATGAGCAGTTCTTC. This translates into CASSLDSRSYNEQFF.

V and J are TRBV6-5 and TRBJ1-1, with D uncertain. This CDR3 region has 15 residues. Germline V gene data show CDR1 as MNHEY and CDR2 as SVGAGI. Between the trimmed V and J ends, which lost 0 bases and 0 bases, there was a span of 8 bases. This CDR3 is CASSYSNILNTEAFF. The CDR3 region has the DNA TGTGCCAGCAGTTACTCGAACATATTGAACACTGAAGCTTTCTTT.

The J gene is TRBJ2-6, the V gene TRBV2; D call uncertain. V dropped 9 bases and J dropped 1 base, with 10 bases sitting between them. Germline V gene sequence: CDR1 SNHLY, CDR2 FYNNEI. CDR3 length: 14 amino acids. DNA for the CDR3: TGTGCCAGTAGTATGGAGTCTGGGGCCAACGTCCTGACTTTC. Translation: CASSMESGANVLTF. Supplemented by reference TRBV2 and TRBJ2-6, the full variable domain reads EPEVTQTPSHQVTQMGQEVILRCVPISNHLYFYWYRQILGQKVEFLVSFYNNEISEKSEIFDDQFSVERPDGSNFTLKIRSTKLEDSAMYFCASSMESGANVLTFGAGSRLTVL.

This clone has a handful of counts. This chain links TRBV7-9 with TRBJ2-3, with TRBD1 matching 7 bases. This CDR3 spans 14 amino acids. Trimming took 1 base from V and 4 from J; bases not matched to a gene: 2. Germline V CDR1 and CDR2: SEHNR, FQNEAQ (reference sequence). The CDR3 bases are TGTGCCAGCAGCTTAGTTCAGGGGGCAGATACGCAGTATTTT. Residues: CASSLVQGADTQYF.

The chain is built from TRBV6-5 and TRBJ1-4; D may be TRBD1 (6 bases). Germline V gene sequence: CDR1 MNHEY, CDR2 SVGAGI. V lost 6 bases and J lost 4, with 6 bases in between. This CDR3 is 12 amino acids long. The CDR3 DNA reads as TGTGCCAGCAGGGACAGTAATGAAAAACTGTTTTTT. Residues: CASRDSNEKLFF.

This clone is a singleton in its sample. V gene TRBV7-8 combines with J gene TRBJ1-5, with D maybe TRBD1 (6 bases). The CDR3 runs to 15 residues. Trimming removed 5 bases from V and 1 base from J, with 12 bases in between. Germline-derived CDR1 and CDR2 are SGHVS and FQNEAQ. This chain's CDR3 is CASSPSGQSNQPQHF. The CDR3 DNA reads TGTGCCAGCAGCCCATCAGGACAGAGCAATCAGCCCCAGCATTTT. Complete variable domain (other parts from reference TRBV7-8 and TRBJ1-5): GAGVSQSPRYKVAKRGQDVALRCDPISGHVSLFWYQQALGQGPEFLTYFQNEAQLDKSGLPSDRFFAERPEGSVSTLKIQRTQQEDSAVYLCASSPSGQSNQPQHFGDGTRLSIL.

This chain links TRBV6-5 with TRBJ2-1, with a tentative D call TRBD2 (5 bases). Trimming removed 6 bases at V and 8 bases at J, with 14 bases between. The germline V gene has CDR1 MNHEY and CDR2 SVGAGI. This CDR3 comprises 13 residues. The CDR3 bases are TGTGCCAGCAGGGACCGGGGTAGAGATGAGCAGTTCTTC. The encoded protein is CASRDRGRDEQFF.

The chain couples TRBV12-3 or TRBV12-4 to TRBJ1-4; no clear D. Trimming shortened V by 3 bases and J by 4 bases, and 6 bases separated the two germline ends. This CDR3 has 13 residues. The CDR3 DNA reads TGTGCCAGCAGTTTGTTCCGTAATGAAAAACTGTTTTTT. Its translation: CASSLFRNEKLFF.

The rearrangement uses TRBV6-5 and TRBJ1-5, with D unclear. Trimming stripped 6 bases from V and 3 bases from J, with 9 bases between. The germline V gene encodes CDR1 MNHEY and CDR2 SVGAGI. The length of the CDR3 is 13 residues. The CDR3 DNA reads TGTGCCAGCAGCTACAGAGTCAATCAGCCCCAGCATTTT. The encoded protein is CASSYRVNQPQHF.

The chain joins TRBV19 to TRBJ1-1; D is uncertain. Trimming pared 7 bases from V and 2 bases from J, leaving 14 bases between. Germline lookup yields CDR1 LNHDA and CDR2 SQIVND (reference sequence). This CDR3 region has 14 residues. The CDR3 sequence is CASTRRTDNTEAFF. The CDR3 coding sequence is TGTGCCAGTACTCGGCGGACGGACAACACTGAAGCTTTCTTT.

The chain has TRBV9 and TRBJ1-1; D call uncertain. V was trimmed by 4 bases and J by 3 bases, leaving 7 bases between them. Germline loops: CDR1 SGDLS, CDR2 YYNGEE. This CDR3 contains 12 residues. CDR3 bases: TGTGCCAGCAGCTCCCAAGACACTGAAGCTTTCTTT. It yields the protein CASSSQDTEAFF.

The CDR3 protein is CSVGEAKNIQYF. The CDR3 DNA reads as TGCAGCGTTGGGGAAGCCAAAAACATTCAGTACTTC. The genes are TRBV29-1 and TRBJ2-4; D call uncertain. Trimming shortened V by 4 bases and J by 0 bases, and 4 bases separated the two germline ends. This CDR3 spans 12 amino acids. Germline CDR1 SQVTM, CDR2 ANQGSEA.

This chain uses TRBV3-1 (or the pseudogene TRBV3-2) with TRBJ1-4; D gene unclear. Germline CDR1 LGHDT, CDR2 YNNKEL (reference sequence). The CDR3 runs to 14 residues. V dropped 0 bases and J dropped 3 bases, with 5 bases sitting between them. Here the CDR3 DNA reads TGTGCCAGCAGCCAAGATACCTCTAATGAAAAACTGTTTTTT. Translated, it gives CASSQDTSNEKLFF.

The CDR3 sequence: CASSSTSGYEQYF. CDR3 DNA: TGTGCCAGCTCCTCGACTAGCGGCTACGAGCAGTACTTC. This chain links TRBV18 with TRBJ2-7, with 9 bases lining up with TRBD2. The CDR3 spans 13 residues. Per germline, CDR1 KGHSH and CDR2 LQKENI. Unmatched junction bases numbered 3, after V lost 6 bases and J lost 3 bases.

As DNA, the CDR3 is TGCGCCAGCAGCCTACGGACAGGGATGAATGGCTACACCTTC. Encoded protein: CASSLRTGMNGYTF. The V gene is TRBV5-1, the J gene TRBJ1-2; 8 positions agree with TRBD1. The V and J ends lost 4 bases and 6 bases, in that order; junction bases with no gene match: 8. Germline V gives CDR1 SGHRS, CDR2 YFSETQ. The CDR3 covers 14 residues.

V usage is TRBV15 and J usage is TRBJ1-2; D gene uncertain. CDR3 length: 12 amino acids. V gave up 0 bases and J gave up 8 bases, with 7 bases separating them. CDR1 and CDR2 (germline): LNHNV, YYDKDF (reference sequence). In nucleotides, the CDR3 is TGTGCCACCAGCAGAGATCGGCGAGGCTACACCTTC. Translated, it gives CATSRDRRGYTF. Full variable domain (rest looked up from reference TRBV15 and TRBJ1-2): DAMVIQNPRYQVTQFGKPVTLSCSQTLNHNVMYWYQQKSSQAPKLLFHYYDKDFNNEADTPDNFQSRRPNTSFCFLDIRSPGLGDTAMYLCATSRDRRGYTFGSGTRLTVV.

For this clone: The sample holds other DNA sequences that translate to the same CDR3. V is TRBV18 and J is TRBJ1-1; D uncertain. Germline V gene sequence: CDR1 KGHSH, CDR2 LQKENI. Deletions cut 3 bases from V and 1 base from J, with 6 bases between. CDR3 size: 13 residues. CDR3 coding DNA: TGTGCCAGCTCACCGTCAGCGAACACTGAAGCTTTCTTT. Translating it yields CASSPSANTEAFF.

This chain links TRBV5-1 with TRBJ1-1, with D unresolved. CDR1 SGHRS and CDR2 YFSETQ come from the germline V gene. With 4 bases removed from V and 7 bases from J, the gap between germline ends came to 17 bases. The CDR3 is 14 amino acids. The CDR3 reads CASSPANPDGEAFF. CDR3 DNA: TGCGCCAGCAGCCCCGCAAACCCGGACGGTGAAGCTTTCTTT.

The sample holds a few counts of this clone. The same CDR3 can be traced to other DNA sequences in this sample. The chain joins TRBV5-5 to TRBJ1-5, with 7 bases fitting TRBD1. The CDR3 has 13 amino acids. Unmatched junction bases numbered 3, after V lost 4 bases and J lost 5 bases. Germline V gene data show CDR1 as SGHKS and CDR2 as YYEKEE (reference sequence). This chain's CDR3 is CASSITGDQPQHF. In nucleotides, the CDR3 is TGTGCCAGCAGCATCACAGGGGATCAGCCCCAGCATTTT.

V usage is TRBV15 and J usage is TRBJ1-2; 9 bases line up with TRBD1. The CDR3 totals 15 residues. Per germline, CDR1 LNHNV and CDR2 YYDKDF (reference sequence). V trimming: 0 bases; J trimming: 7 bases; junction bases outside the gene matches: 6. This CDR3 is CATSRDLDRGVGYTF. The DNA of the CDR3 is TGTGCCACCAGCAGAGACTTGGACAGGGGTGTTGGCTACACCTTC.

The chain joins TRBV19 to TRBJ2-1, with 9 positions matching TRBD2. The CDR3 consists of 16 residues. CDR1 LNHDA and CDR2 SQIVND come from the germline V gene (reference sequence). The V segment lost 0 bases and the J segment 3 bases; nucleotides outside the gene matches: 3. The DNA of the CDR3 is TGTGCCAGTAGTATAGAGACTAGCGGAAACTACAATGAGCAGTTCTTC. Its protein is CASSIETSGNYNEQFF.

This sequence joins TRBV5-6 and TRBJ2-1; D remains unclear. The CDR3 runs to 13 residues. Trimming shortened V by 0 bases and J by 6 bases, and 7 bases separated the two germline ends. CDR1 SGHDT and CDR2 YYEEEE come from the germline V gene. The CDR3 coding sequence is TGTGCCAGCAGCTTGGGGGCGACCAATGAGCAGTTCTTC. Its protein product is CASSLGATNEQFF.

The J gene is TRBJ1-1, the V gene TRBV5-1; 8 bases line up with TRBD1. Germline trimming cut 0 bases from V and 8 bases from J; bases unmatched to any gene: 9. The CDR3 extends over 15 amino acids. The V gene's germline CDR1 is SGHRS and CDR2 YFSETQ. The CDR3 reads CASSLDLTGAEEAFF. Here the CDR3 DNA reads TGCGCCAGCAGCTTGGACCTGACAGGGGCAGAGGAAGCTTTCTTT.

About this clone itself: The sample has other DNA sequences that encode this CDR3 too. This chain connects TRBV5-1 to TRBJ2-3; 8 bases agree with TRBD2. CDR3 length: 15 amino acids. Germline assignment: CDR1 SGHRS and CDR2 YFSETQ. The junction had 2 bases not matched to a gene; V was cut back by 2 bases and J by 0 bases. The CDR3 here is CASSLAGVSTDTQYF. The CDR3, as DNA: TGCGCCAGCAGCTTAGCGGGAGTGAGCACAGATACGCAGTATTTT.

The chain joins TRBV6-4 to TRBJ2-1; D may be TRBD1 (6 bases). Germline-derived CDR1 and CDR2 are MRHNA and SNTAGT. CDR3 size: 15 residues. Trimming removed 4 bases at V and 0 bases at J, with 10 bases between. CDR3 DNA sequence: TGTGCCAGCAGTGCAGGGGTCCCCTCCTACAATGAGCAGTTCTTC. Protein sequence: CASSAGVPSYNEQFF.

The chain has TRBV7-9 and TRBJ2-1; TRBD2 agrees at 10 bases. This CDR3 is built from 14 residues. Germline V gene sequence: CDR1 SEHNR, CDR2 FQNEAQ (reference sequence). V trimming: 8 bases; J trimming: 10 bases; junction bases outside the gene matches: 11. The CDR3 spells CASGVASGSGEQFF. CDR3 nucleotides: TGTGCCAGCGGAGTGGCTAGCGGGAGTGGCGAGCAGTTCTTC.

The chain recombines TRBV29-1 with TRBJ2-1; a possible D gene is TRBD2 (6 bases). Trimming pared 1 base from V and 3 bases from J, leaving 19 bases between. This CDR3 region has 17 residues. CDR1 is SQVTM and CDR2 is ANQGSEA in the germline V gene. The CDR3 loop is CSVEGVLGGTNYNEQFF. Written as DNA, the CDR3 is TGCAGCGTTGAAGGAGTCCTGGGAGGAACCAACTACAATGAGCAGTTCTTC.

V is TRBV20-1 and J is TRBJ2-1, with D perhaps TRBD2 (6 bases). V gave up 0 bases and J gave up 10 bases, with 7 bases separating them. The CDR3 has 11 residues. Germline-derived CDR1 and CDR2 are DFQATT and SNEGSKA (reference sequence). The CDR3 loop is CSARDGSEQFF. In nucleotides, the CDR3 is TGCAGTGCTAGAGACGGGAGCGAGCAGTTCTTC.

J is TRBJ2-3 and V is TRBV30; maybe TRBD2 (5 bases). Germline V gene sequence: CDR1 GTSNPN, CDR2 SVGIG (reference sequence). Trimming pared 2 bases from V and 2 bases from J, leaving 8 bases between. The CDR3 contains 13 residues. CDR3 nucleotide sequence: TGTGCCTGGAGTAGAGGGTCCACAGATACGCAGTATTTT. Protein: CAWSRGSTDTQYF.

This chain uses TRBV19 with TRBJ2-7; tentative D call: TRBD1 (5 bases). Trimming removed 5 bases from V and 2 bases from J, with 10 bases in between. This CDR3 comprises 13 residues. Germline-derived CDR1 and CDR2 are LNHDA and SQIVND (reference sequence). CDR3 sequence (DNA): TGTGCCAGTAGTGGCAGGGTAACCTACGAGCAGTACTTC. This translates into CASSGRVTYEQYF.

The chain joins TRBV7-3 to TRBJ2-3, with 13 bases lining up with TRBD2. The J segment lost 6 bases and the V segment lost 4 bases, leaving 13 bases of the junction unmatched. The CDR3 length is 18 residues. Germline-derived CDR1 and CDR2 are SGHTA and FQGTGA. CDR3 DNA sequence: TGTGCCAGCAGCTCGCGATCCCGTAGGACTAGCGGGAGTGATACGCAGTATTTT. Translated: CASSSRSRRTSGSDTQYF.